One sample yielded the 11 T cell receptor beta chains listed below, sequenced in a study of cytomegalovirus exposure and HLA in healthy donors. PCR used 60 Vbeta primers and 13 Jbeta primers. Measured with immunoSEQ multiplex PCR; TCRdb has only the in-frame clones, and not every one. This table has more than 80,000 clones, around 73% appearing once. The specimen was PBMCs. The receptors shown here come from a woman between 40 and 50 years old in good health and CMV-seropositive.

This chain uses TRBV19 with TRBJ2-2, with TRBD1 identical over 7 bases. V was clipped by 3 bases and J by 0 bases; unmatched bases: 7. The CDR3 runs to 17 residues. Germline CDR1 LNHDA, CDR2 SQIVND (reference sequence). CDR3 in amino acids: CASSILGGAANTGELFF. As DNA, the CDR3 is TGTGCCAGTAGTATTTTAGGGGGCGCGGCGAACACCGGGGAGCTGTTTTTT. The variable domain in full, with the rest retrieved from reference TRBV19 and TRBJ2-2, is DGGITQSPKYLFRKEGQNVTLSCEQNLNHDAMYWYRQDPGQGLRLIYYSQIVNDFQKGDIAEGYSVSREKKESFPLTVTSAQKNPTAFYLCASSILGGAANTGELFFGEGSRLTVL.

This clone was found once. This rearrangement joins TRBV10-2 to TRBJ2-7, with 14 bases matching TRBD2. The CDR3 extends over 16 amino acids. The V and J ends lost 2 bases and 7 bases, in that order; junction bases with no gene match: 7. Germline V gene sequence: CDR1 WSHSY, CDR2 SAAADI. CDR3 in amino acids: CASSEHGTSGSEEQYF. CDR3 sequence (DNA): TGCGCCAGCAGTGAGCATGGGACTAGCGGGAGTGAGGAGCAGTACTTC.

This clone was detected only once. The chain has TRBV14 and TRBJ2-1; the D gene is possibly TRBD2 (5 bases). The CDR3 has 14 residues. V was pared by 7 bases and J by 3 bases, with 13 bases between. The germline V gene encodes CDR1 SGHDN and CDR2 FVKESK. The CDR3 DNA is TGTGCCAGCACCGAGGGTTCCGTCTACAATGAGCAGTTCTTC. This codes for CASTEGSVYNEQFF.

V usage is TRBV19 and J usage is TRBJ2-7; a weak D match, TRBD2 (5 bases). This CDR3 has 16 amino acids. CDR1 and CDR2 from the germline V gene are LNHDA and SQIVND (reference sequence). The germline V and J ends were trimmed by 4 bases and 3 bases, with 19 bases remaining between them. CDR3 protein: CASSTDWTENYYEQYF. The CDR3, as DNA: TGTGCCAGTAGTACGGACTGGACGGAGAATTACTACGAGCAGTACTTC.

The chain is built from TRBV9 and TRBJ2-5; TRBD2 matches 14 bases. CDR1 is SGDLS and CDR2 is YYNGEE in the germline V gene. The length of the CDR3 is 17 residues. Losses at the gene ends were 4 bases for V and 4 bases for J; bases not matched to a gene: 9. The CDR3 coding sequence is TGTGCCAGCAGCCTCCAGACGGGACTAGCGGGAGTAGAGACCCAGTACTTC. Its protein product is CASSLQTGLAGVETQYF.

The gene calls are TRBV4-2 and TRBJ2-1; D unclear. Germline CDR1 reads LGHNA; CDR2 reads YNFKEQ. V was cut by 1 base and J by 8 bases, with 12 bases left in between. The CDR3 length is 14 residues. The CDR3 sequence is CASSQVGKRDEQFF. The CDR3 region has the DNA TGTGCCAGCAGCCAAGTCGGTAAACGGGATGAGCAGTTCTTC.

The chain joins TRBV2 to TRBJ2-1, with 11 bases identical to TRBD2. The length of the CDR3 is 15 residues. Germline assignment: CDR1 SNHLY and CDR2 FYNNEI. With 8 bases clipped from V and 9 bases from J, the junction kept 12 bases outside the gene matches. The CDR3 bases are TGTGCCAGCTGCCTGACTAGCGGGATAGGTGGTGAGCAGTTCTTC. Translation gives CASCLTSGIGGEQFF.

This chain joins TRBV5-1 and TRBJ2-1; TRBD2 matches 13 bases. Trimming at V came to 2 bases and at J to 4 bases, leaving 6 bases not matched to a gene. CDR1 is SGHRS, CDR2 YFSETQ, per germline. The CDR3 consists of 17 residues. The CDR3 DNA follows: TGCGCCAGCAGCTTCGCCGGACTAGCGGGAGTTTACAATGAGCAGTTCTTC. Protein: CASSFAGLAGVYNEQFF.

The rearrangement links TRBV5-4 to TRBJ1-2, with D unclear. Per germline, CDR1 SGHNT and CDR2 YYREEE (reference sequence). Trimming removed 0 bases at V and 7 bases at J, with 13 bases between. This CDR3 contains 14 residues. CDR3 sequence reads: CASSLDRGLRGYTF. DNA for the CDR3: TGTGCCAGCAGCTTGGATCGCGGGTTGCGTGGCTACACCTTC.

The chain couples TRBV5-1 to TRBJ2-3; 8 bases match TRBD2. The V gene's germline CDR1 is SGHRS and CDR2 YFSETQ. The CDR3 is 16 residues long. Trimming cost V 4 bases and J 0 bases; bases outside gene matches: 7. CDR3 in DNA: TGCGCCAGCAGCAGGGGACTAGGAACTAGCACAGATACGCAGTATTTT. Translating gives CASSRGLGTSTDTQYF.

The rearrangement uses TRBV7-9 and TRBJ2-7; the D gene is possibly TRBD1 (6 bases). Looked up from germline, CDR1 is SEHNR and CDR2 is FQNEAQ (reference sequence). The CDR3 totals 19 residues. V was cut by 1 base and J by 6 bases, with 28 bases left in between. The CDR3, as DNA: TGTGCCAGCAGCTTAGGGTATACGTGGAATAAACAGGGCAAGCGCGAGCAGTACTTC. Its translation is CASSLGYTWNKQGKREQYF.